This T cell receptor (beta chain) derives from a study of Graves' ophthalmopathy and Graves' hyperthyroidism. The V gene lost 6 bases and the J gene lost 11 bases, with 20 bases spanning the gap. The CDR3 consists of 14 residues. The V gene's germline CDR1 is MNHEY and CDR2 SVGAGI. Amplification of TCR beta CDR3 regions used RNA transcripts. A first-round RT-PCR used HTBI primers, followed by a second-round multiplex PCR. Each CDR3 protein is one row after TCRdb ran MiXCR on the multiplex PCR reads. This table holds about 600,000 distinct CDR3 sequences, about 40% found once. Hyperthyroidism in these 18- to 65-year-old patients was newly diagnosed, lasting under 2 months.

The J gene is TRBJ1-5, the V gene TRBV6-5; a weak D match, TRBD1 (6 bases). Sequences were obtained from peripheral blood or thyroid tissue (not recorded which). This TCR came from an adult man with Graves' hyperthyroidism. The CDR3 loop is CASRQTGTQETQHF. The CDR3 DNA reads as TGTGCCAGCAGACAGACAGGCACGCAAGAGACCCAGCATTTT.